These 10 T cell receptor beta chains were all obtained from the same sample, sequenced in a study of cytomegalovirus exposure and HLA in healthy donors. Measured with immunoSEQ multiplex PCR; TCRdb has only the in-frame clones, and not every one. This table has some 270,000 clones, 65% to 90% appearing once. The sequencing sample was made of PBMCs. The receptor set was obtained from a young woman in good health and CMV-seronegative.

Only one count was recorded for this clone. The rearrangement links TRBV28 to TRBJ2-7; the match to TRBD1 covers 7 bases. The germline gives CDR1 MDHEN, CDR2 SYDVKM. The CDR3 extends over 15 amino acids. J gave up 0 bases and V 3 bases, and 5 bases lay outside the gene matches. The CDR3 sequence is CASSFRTGFSYEQYF. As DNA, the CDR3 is TGTGCCAGCAGTTTCCGGACAGGATTCTCCTACGAGCAGTACTTC.

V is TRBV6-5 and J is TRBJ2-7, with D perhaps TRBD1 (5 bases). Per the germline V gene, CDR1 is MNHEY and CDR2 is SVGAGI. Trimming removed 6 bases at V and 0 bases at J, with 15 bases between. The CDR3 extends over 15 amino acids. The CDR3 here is CASSLDRSSSYEQYF. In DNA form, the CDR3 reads TGTGCCAGCAGCCTCGACAGAAGCAGCTCCTACGAGCAGTACTTC.

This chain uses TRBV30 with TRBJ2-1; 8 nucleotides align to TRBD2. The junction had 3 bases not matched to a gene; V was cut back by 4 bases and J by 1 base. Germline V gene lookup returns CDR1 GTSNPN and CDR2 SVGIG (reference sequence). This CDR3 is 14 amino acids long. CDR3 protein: CAWNRGGSYNEQFF. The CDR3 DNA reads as TGTGCCTGGAACCGGGGGGGATCCTACAATGAGCAGTTCTTC.

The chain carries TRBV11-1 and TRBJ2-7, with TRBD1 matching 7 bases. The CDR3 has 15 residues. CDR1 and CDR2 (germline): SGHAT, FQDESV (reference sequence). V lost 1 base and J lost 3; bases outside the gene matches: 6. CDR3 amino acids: CASSLGTAGGYEQYF. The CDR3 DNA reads TGTGCCAGCAGCTTAGGGACCGCAGGGGGCTACGAGCAGTACTTC.

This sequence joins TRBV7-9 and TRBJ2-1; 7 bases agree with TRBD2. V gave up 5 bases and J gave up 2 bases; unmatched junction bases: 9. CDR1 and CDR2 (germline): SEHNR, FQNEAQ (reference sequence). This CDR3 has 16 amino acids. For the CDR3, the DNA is TGTGCCAGCAGCGGGAGGGAGCGATATACCTACAATGAGCAGTTCTTC. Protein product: CASSGRERYTYNEQFF.

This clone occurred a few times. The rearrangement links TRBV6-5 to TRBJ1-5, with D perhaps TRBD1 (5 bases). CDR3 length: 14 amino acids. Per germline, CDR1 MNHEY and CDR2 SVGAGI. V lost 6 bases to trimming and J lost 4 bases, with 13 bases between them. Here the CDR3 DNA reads TGTGCCAGCAGAACCTCCCGGGGGAATCAGCCCCAGCATTTT. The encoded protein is CASRTSRGNQPQHF.

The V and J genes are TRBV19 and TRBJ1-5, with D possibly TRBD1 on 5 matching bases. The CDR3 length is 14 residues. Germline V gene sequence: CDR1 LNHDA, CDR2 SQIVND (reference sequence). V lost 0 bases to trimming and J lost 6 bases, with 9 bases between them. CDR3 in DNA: TGTGCCAGTAGTATAGATCACAGGCTTCAGCCCCAGCATTTT. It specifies CASSIDHRLQPQHF.

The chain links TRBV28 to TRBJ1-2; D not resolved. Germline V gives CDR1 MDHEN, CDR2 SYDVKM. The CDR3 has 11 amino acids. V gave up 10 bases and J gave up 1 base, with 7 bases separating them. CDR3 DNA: TGTGCCACCTCTCTTAACTATGGCTACACCTTC. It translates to CATSLNYGYTF.

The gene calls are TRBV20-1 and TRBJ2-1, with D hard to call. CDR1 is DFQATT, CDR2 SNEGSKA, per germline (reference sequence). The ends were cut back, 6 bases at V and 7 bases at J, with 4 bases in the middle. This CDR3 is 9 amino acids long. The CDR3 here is CSAPNEQFF. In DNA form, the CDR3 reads TGCAGTGCCCCTAATGAGCAGTTCTTC.

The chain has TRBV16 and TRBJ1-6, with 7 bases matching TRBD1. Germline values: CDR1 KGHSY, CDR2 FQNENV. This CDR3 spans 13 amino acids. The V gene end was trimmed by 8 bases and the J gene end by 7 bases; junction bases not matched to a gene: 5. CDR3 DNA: TGTGCCAGCTACCAGGGGGTGAATTCACCCCTCCACTTT. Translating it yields CASYQGVNSPLHF.